This TCR beta chain originates from a study of T-cell memory formation after mild COVID-19 (dated by TCRdb to the early 2020s). In the study overall: Most TCR sequence clusters were specific to one of the two donors. T-cell clones expanding and contracting after mild COVID-19 in two donors were tracked by longitudinal TCRalpha and TCRbeta repertoire sequencing. The cohort comprised two young, previously healthy adult volunteers, one female and one male. Points the paper makes about the study in general: Whether the second-wave clones peaking on day 37 were SARS-CoV-2 specific was not confirmed. Only two mild cases were covered in the study, and larger cohorts including severe cases with pre-infection samples were considered necessary. Contracting CD4+ clones appeared mostly in the CM and EM memory subsets, whereas CD8+ clones were enriched in EMRA. Balanced CD4/CD8 phenotypes were observed for clones contracting from day 15 to 85, whereas a bias towards CD4+ was observed for a second wave of clones expanding from day 15 to 37. Some responding clones were detected in pre-infection memory, which suggested that pre-existing cross-reactive memory T cells had joined the SARS-CoV-2 response.

The instrument was an Illumina NovaSeq 6000. cDNA libraries for TCRalpha and TCRbeta were prepared by 5'RACE using constant-segment primers, with sample barcodes and unique molecular identifiers added. RNA was extracted from every sample with Trizol reagent. Library amplification was performed in two PCR steps, and a second sample barcode and Illumina TruSeq adapters were introduced in the second step. Sequencing of the libraries was done on an Illumina NovaSeq, producing 2 x 150 bp paired-end reads. Regarding the original processing steps: The reads were demultiplexed and collapsed into UMI-guided consensus sequences using migec v1.2.7. Using mixcr v2.1.11, UMI consensuses were aligned to TRA and TRB V and J templates and then assembled into clonotypes. Expanded or contracted clonotypes were those called significant by both edgeR and NoisET, with noise models trained on biological replicates. For edgeR calls, the thresholds were a false discovery rate-adjusted p below 0.01 and a log2 fold-change of 1. As an exploratory analysis of dynamics, max-normalized trajectories of the 1000 most abundant clonotypes were examined by PCA with hierarchical clustering. Separately sequenced CD4+ and CD8+ repertoires were used to assign the CD4 or CD8 phenotype of responding clones. TCRdb trimmed public reads at Q25 via fastp, called clones via MiXCR and kept in-frame beta chains. Every distinct CDR3 protein forms one entry, paired with its most common genes and DNA. The V and J calls shown here were made by TCRdb, not taken from the authors' results. The sample table lists fewer than 550,000 distinct CDR3 sequences, around 20% of them with a count of one. The ten biggest clones cover around 8.4% of the sample.

This clonotype was seen only once. The antigen it recognizes is unknown. No qualities accompany the bases; no much larger clone lies one base away. PBMCs were isolated by Ficoll-Paque density gradient centrifugation. CDR1 and CDR2 (SNHLY, FYNNEI) derive from the germline V gene. Taken from cysteine to phenylalanine, the CDR3 has 12 residues. This entry keeps only the CDR3 DNA: 36 bases, framed from base 1. V loses 8 bases at its end and J loses 5 bases; junction bases beyond the gene matches: 5. The TCR comes from an adult woman who had mild COVID-19 (a few samples of this study predate the infection). The sample titles of this study are shuffled in the database, so cell type and time point are left out; the donor was told from shared clones. Material: PBMCs or a T cell subset sorted from them (not recorded which). The rearranged chain carries TRBV2 and TRBJ2-7, with 8 bases matching TRBD1. The sequenced DNA is TGTGCCAGCCGCAGGGGGCGGAACGAGCAGTACTTC. This is translated as CASRRGRNEQYF.